This T cell receptor beta chain was identified during a study of blood T cells in healthy people across ages. Total RNA was isolated from each sample in quantities of at least 5 micrograms. The CDR3 extends over 14 amino acids. Details on this clonotype: Its antigen is undetermined.

A second roughly 6 to 11 cycle PCR used barcoded and J-beta primers. The authors tagged each cDNA molecule using a template-switch adaptor with 12 random nucleotides. TCRdb re-analysed the 5' RACE reads in MiXCR, keeping a single row per CDR3 protein. The top ten clones hold approximately 40% of a sample with 780,000 or so distinct CDR3 sequences, approximately 55% of them seen once. Findings and caveats of the study: TCR beta diversity was tightly associated with the proportion of naive T cells. Naive CD4+ cell counts and diversity both ran higher in long-lived than in aged donors.

The chain employs TRBV12-3 or TRBV12-4 and TRBJ2-5; the D gene is possibly TRBD2 (7 bases). The J call could be wrong; TRBJ2-7 is a better fit for the DNA end. The sample was blood. This receptor was identified in a man older than 75 in good health. The CDR3: CASSFLGGADEQYF. The DNA for the CDR3 is TGTGCCAGCAGTTTCCTTGGGGGGGCCGACGAGCAGTACTTC.